This T cell receptor beta chain was found in a study of cytomegalovirus exposure and HLA in healthy donors listed by TCRdb under 2017. Describing the broader study: The 500 to 800 repertoires of the first cohort and the approximately 110 validation repertoires were produced on the same platform, according to a later analysis. The study aimed to test whether signatures of past pathogen exposure could be identified by cataloging public T cell receptors. In addition to the first cohort of roughly 700 subjects, a separate validation cohort of approximately 130 different subjects was used. High-throughput TCR immunosequencing, statistical association of individual TCRs with disease status, and machine learning were combined to predict cytomegalovirus infection status. The paper as a whole reports these results and caveats: The classifier was reported to diagnose cytomegalovirus status with high specificity and sensitivity in both the original and validation cohorts. In a later analysis, TCRs clustered in the first cohort were found to also tend to co-occur in the approximately 120 validation repertoires, with 94% of cluster scores above 0. In vitro tests confirmed that three of the cytomegalovirus-associated TCR beta chains recognize cytomegalovirus antigens. The study gave a list of 150 to 200 TCR beta chains associated with cytomegalovirus. The authors suggested that the approach could potentially be generalized to other disease states and immunological phenotypes. Most TCR sequences were observed very rarely across donors, whereas some public TCRs were present in many individuals. All 110 or so repertoires were used to score co-occurrence in the validation cohort in a later analysis, because that analysis had no HLA typing for the cohort.

Separate from the approximately 700-subject first cohort, the validation cohort of around 130 subjects was the group to which the donors belonged. Libraries came from the immunoSEQ multiplex PCR assay. Concerning the study's data processing: A statistical classification framework was developed to diagnose cytomegalovirus status using the catalog of TCR beta chain sequences. TCRdb stores this immuneACCESS table with in-frame sequences only. Part of the clones is absent; in the studies checked, under half of the shortfall reflects unresolved V genes, and no reason is known for the rest. The D gene and trimming were derived from the DNA, and the V and J assignments and clone size from that table. The sample contains about 240,000 clones, 86% of them found a single time. The ten top clones hold 1% to 1.5% of the sample. Taken from the germline V gene, the CDR1 and CDR2 loops are MDHEN and SYDVKM. Trimming costs V 7 bases and J 0 bases, and their ends lie 13 bases apart. The CDR3 contains 15 residues, cysteine and phenylalanine counted. Of all the DNA, just the CDR3 is kept, 45 bases in frame from base 1.

With respect to this clone: Its antigen remains unidentified. No much larger clone exists at a distance of one base, and base qualities are not known.

This receptor chain uses TRBV28 and TRBJ1-5, with TRBD1 perhaps the D gene, on 5 matching bases. This receptor was obtained from a woman aged 25 to 39 in good health and CMV-seropositive. Source material: PBMCs. The CDR3 protein sequence reads: CASNNGGISNQPQHF. Read as DNA, the sequence is TGTGCCAGCAATAACGGGGGGATTAGCAATCAGCCCCAGCATTTT.